Below, 15 T cell receptor beta chains from the same sample are listed, as sequenced in a study of technical replicates of blood from a handful of donors. Assay: immunoSEQ multiplex PCR; the TCRdb copy retains only in-frame clones and omits some. Here the sample spans tens of thousands of clones, roughly 98% being singletons. The sequenced sample consisted of T cells isolated from PBMCs. These receptors were obtained from a human donor in good health.

This CDR3 is CASSSGGENEQFF. The CDR3 nucleotides read TGTGCCAGCAGTTCGGGGGGCGAGAATGAGCAGTTCTTC. V usage is TRBV6-5 and J usage is TRBJ2-1; tentatively, D is TRBD2 (7 bases). The CDR3 has 13 residues. Trimming took 4 bases from V and 7 from J, leaving 11 bases between them. Germline CDR1 is MNHEY and CDR2 is SVGAGI.

The chain joins TRBV5-4 to TRBJ2-3; 9 nucleotides agree with TRBD1. CDR1 is SGHNT, CDR2 YYREEE, per germline (reference sequence). The CDR3 runs 15 residues. The V and J ends lost 4 bases and 5 bases, in that order; junction bases with no gene match: 8. CDR3 nucleotides: TGTGCCAGCAGCCAAGGGGGACAGGGACAAGATACGCAGTATTTT. This encodes CASSQGGQGQDTQYF.

V and J are TRBV19 and TRBJ2-1, with D hard to call. There are 12 residues in the CDR3. Between the trimmed V and J ends, which lost 4 bases and 6 bases, there was a span of 7 bases. Germline-derived CDR1 and CDR2 are LNHDA and SQIVND (reference sequence). CDR3 in DNA: TGTGCCAGTAGTACCCAGTCCAATGAGCAGTTCTTC. Its translation is CASSTQSNEQFF.

Only one count was recorded for this clone. The V gene is TRBV5-1, the J gene TRBJ1-6, with D unclear. Looked up from germline, CDR1 is SGHRS and CDR2 is YFSETQ. Trimming left V 4 bases short and J 2 bases short, with 10 bases between. The CDR3 extends over 15 amino acids. CDR3 protein: CASSPARPYNSPLHF. The DNA for the CDR3 is TGCGCCAGCAGCCCCGCGAGGCCCTATAATTCACCCCTCCACTTT.

The V call is TRBV7-9, the J call TRBJ2-5; the match to TRBD1 covers 8 bases. V trimming: 4 bases; J trimming: 5 bases; junction bases outside the gene matches: 0. This CDR3 comprises 12 residues. Germline V CDR1 and CDR2: SEHNR, FQNEAQ (reference sequence). The CDR3 DNA is TGTGCCAGCAGCTGGGACAGGGAGACCCAGTACTTC. As protein: CASSWDRETQYF.

This CDR3 is CASRTDLGSYGYTF. CDR3 nucleotide sequence: TGCGCCAGCAGGACCGACCTAGGGAGCTATGGCTACACCTTC. The chain couples TRBV5-1 to TRBJ1-2, with D unclear. Trimming left V 5 bases short and J 4 bases short, with 15 bases between. Per germline, CDR1 SGHRS and CDR2 YFSETQ. CDR3 length: 14 amino acids.

The chain is built from TRBV28 and TRBJ1-5; D not resolved. V was clipped by 1 base and J by 5 bases, with 12 bases between them. The germline V gene encodes CDR1 MDHEN and CDR2 SYDVKM. This CDR3 is 15 amino acids long. DNA for the CDR3: TGTGCCAGCAGTTTATTAGGCGGGCCCCATCAGCCCCAGCATTTT. Translating gives CASSLLGGPHQPQHF.

The chain recombines TRBV10-1 with TRBJ2-1, with 12 bases aligning to TRBD2. The CDR3 contains 18 residues. V was pared by 3 bases and J by 0 bases, with 6 bases of the junction left unmatched. CDR1 WNHNN and CDR2 SYGVQD come from the germline V gene (reference sequence). CDR3 DNA: TGCGCCAGCAGTGATCCCGGACTAGCGGGGAGCTCCTACAATGAGCAGTTCTTC. Protein sequence: CASSDPGLAGSSYNEQFF.

The rearrangement uses TRBV15 and TRBJ1-1; 7 nucleotides agree with TRBD1. Germline assignment: CDR1 LNHNV and CDR2 YYDKDF (reference sequence). There are 14 residues in the CDR3. V trimming: 4 bases; J trimming: 1 base; junction bases outside the gene matches: 3. The DNA for the CDR3 is TGTGCCACCAGCATAAACAGGGGGAACACTGAAGCTTTCTTT. Amino acid sequence: CATSINRGNTEAFF.

The chain's CDR3 is CASSSRPSGEIYNEQFF. The CDR3 DNA is TGTGCCAGCAGCTCTAGACCCAGCGGGGAGATATACAATGAGCAGTTCTTC. The chain recombines TRBV11-2 with TRBJ2-1; 7 bases map to TRBD2. Germline V gene lookup returns CDR1 SGHAT and CDR2 FQNNGV. The trim removed 4 bases at V and 4 bases at J, leaving 13 bases unmatched. The CDR3 has 17 amino acids.

CDR3 amino acids: CASSQWAGGPNQPQHF. The CDR3 region has the DNA TGCGCCAGCAGCCAATGGGCGGGGGGCCCTAATCAGCCCCAGCATTTT. The gene calls are TRBV4-1 and TRBJ1-5; a weak D match, TRBD1 (6 bases). This CDR3 contains 16 residues. V was trimmed by 2 bases and J by 4 bases, leaving 15 bases between them. Germline assignment: CDR1 MGHRA and CDR2 YSYEKL.

The chain recombines TRBV11-3 with TRBJ1-1; a possible D gene is TRBD1 (5 bases). The CDR3 consists of 16 residues. Per germline, CDR1 SGHNT and CDR2 YENEEA. V was pared by 0 bases and J by 6 bases, with 17 bases between. For the CDR3, the DNA is TGTGCCAGCAGCTTAGAAGGGGACTCAACGGGTGCTGAAGCTTTCTTT. Its protein product is CASSLEGDSTGAEAFF.

As to this clone: The sample carries other DNA sequences with the same CDR3. The chain couples TRBV7-2 to TRBJ2-7, with a tentative D call TRBD1 (5 bases). The CDR3 sequence is 14 residues long. V lost 5 bases and J lost 6, with 17 bases in between. In germline, CDR1 is SGHTA, CDR2 FQGNSA. As DNA, the CDR3 is TGTGCCAGCAGCACTCATACTGCTAGGGGCGAGCAGTACTTC. As protein: CASSTHTARGEQYF.

V and J are TRBV5-4 and TRBJ1-1, with 8 nucleotides matching TRBD1. This CDR3 has 13 residues. V gave up 0 bases and J gave up 8 bases; unmatched junction bases: 3. The germline CDR1 and CDR2 sequences are SGHNT and YYREEE (reference sequence). CDR3 in amino acids: CASSLGGTGEAFF. For the CDR3, the DNA is TGTGCCAGCAGCTTGGGGGGGACAGGCGAAGCTTTCTTT.

This chain links TRBV5-1 with TRBJ2-3; 13 bases agree with TRBD2. In germline, CDR1 is SGHRS, CDR2 YFSETQ. V was pared by 0 bases and J by 2 bases, with 3 bases of the junction left unmatched. The CDR3 spans 17 residues. In nucleotides, the CDR3 is TGCGCCAGCAGCTTGGGACTAGCGGGGGGCCCCACAGATACGCAGTATTTT. It is translated as CASSLGLAGGPTDTQYF.